This T cell receptor beta chain was recovered during a study of blood T cell repertoires in COVID-19. In the study overall: The United States, Italy and Spain supplied acute and convalescent COVID-19 samples. From T cells, B-cell-depleted T cells, or PBMCs came the material, which was cDNA or gDNA.

In the original workflow: Amplifying reference gene primers gave estimates of nucleated cell counts. The data were produced by immunoSEQ multiplex PCR, yet TCRdb's version contains in-frame clones alone and is incomplete. V and J calls and clone size are those listed in that table; D and trimming were worked out from the DNA. This table holds under 200,000 clones, roughly 86% found once. Germline assignment: CDR1 SQVTM and CDR2 ANQGSEA. The V and J ends lost 7 bases and 0 bases, in that order; junction bases with no gene match: 9. This CDR3 spans 14 amino acids. The sample taken for sequencing was peripheral blood. This chain joins TRBV29-1 and TRBJ2-7, with 7 bases that match TRBD1. The TCR comes from a man aged 50 to 59 with active or convalescent COVID-19. The CDR3 spells CSEGQPKNSYEQYF. CDR3 bases: TGCAGCGAGGGACAGCCCAAAAACTCCTACGAGCAGTACTTC.